The 18 T cell receptor beta chains below come from one sample, sequenced in a study of cytomegalovirus exposure and HLA in healthy donors. Assay: immunoSEQ multiplex PCR; the TCRdb copy retains only in-frame clones and omits some. The repertoire holds 65,000 to 75,000 clones, with just over 95% as singletons. The sample taken for sequencing was PBMCs. Source of these receptors: a woman aged 18-30 years in good health and CMV-seropositive.

This sequence joins TRBV5-5 and TRBJ2-5; 7 positions agree with TRBD1. This CDR3 region has 14 residues. Germline CDR1 SGHKS, CDR2 YYEKEE (reference sequence). V was clipped by 3 bases and J by 0 bases; unmatched bases: 2. CDR3 coding DNA: TGTGCCAGCAGCTCCGGACAGGACCAAGAGACCCAGTACTTC. This encodes CASSSGQDQETQYF.

The chain uses TRBV14 and TRBJ2-1; TRBD1 aligns across 9 bases. V dropped 0 bases and J dropped 3; count of bases not matched to a gene: 9. The CDR3 is 18 amino acids. Germline V gives CDR1 SGHDN, CDR2 FVKESK. Here the CDR3 reads CASSQEIGTGKNYNEQFF. CDR3 nucleotides: TGTGCCAGCAGCCAAGAAATCGGGACAGGGAAGAACTACAATGAGCAGTTCTTC.

This CDR3 reads CASSDLGSGELFF. The CDR3 region has the DNA TGTGCCAGCAGTGATCTCGGTAGCGGGGAGCTGTTTTTT. The rearrangement uses TRBV25-1 and TRBJ2-2; D is unresolved. CDR3 length: 13 amino acids. Germline CDR1 is MGHDK and CDR2 is SYGVNS. The ends were cut back, 3 bases at V and 7 bases at J, with 9 bases in the middle.

The chain couples TRBV18 to TRBJ2-6; TRBD1 is a possible D gene (5 bases). The CDR3 loop spans 15 amino acids. Trimming took off 3 bases at V and 0 bases at J, with 6 bases between the two ends. The germline CDR1 and CDR2 sequences are KGHSH and LQKENI. The CDR3 sequence is CASSPTVSGANVLTF. In DNA form, the CDR3 reads TGTGCCAGCTCACCGACAGTCTCTGGGGCCAACGTCCTGACTTTC.

This sequence joins TRBV11-2 and TRBJ2-5; D possibly corresponds to TRBD1 (6 bases). The CDR3 loop spans 11 amino acids. Trimming shortened V by 6 bases and J by 5 bases, and 7 bases separated the two germline ends. The germline CDR1 and CDR2 sequences are SGHAT and FQNNGV. The CDR3 nucleotides read TGTGCCAGCAGGCAGGGGGAGACCCAGTACTTC. This encodes CASRQGETQYF.

A single count supports this clone. The chain is built from TRBV25-1 and TRBJ2-3, with D possibly matching TRBD2 (6 bases). The CDR3 length is 17 residues. V shed 5 bases and J shed 1 base, with 19 bases lying between them. Germline CDR1 reads MGHDK; CDR2 reads SYGVNS. CDR3 loop: CASSYRTEGKGTDTQYF. CDR3 nucleotide sequence: TGTGCCAGCAGTTACAGGACGGAGGGGAAAGGCACAGATACGCAGTATTTT.

V is TRBV4-3 and J is TRBJ2-7, with 11 bases matching TRBD2. The germline CDR1 and CDR2 sequences are LGHNA and YSLEER. Trimming cost V 5 bases and J 0 bases; bases outside gene matches: 12. The CDR3 length is 18 residues. CDR3 nucleotides: TGCGCCAGCAGCTACACCTACCCAGGGACTAGCGGCTCCTACGAGCAGTACTTC. This encodes CASSYTYPGTSGSYEQYF.

This clone was seen only once. The rearrangement uses TRBV5-1 and TRBJ2-1, with a tentative D call TRBD2 (6 bases). V shed 3 bases and J shed 0 bases, with 16 bases lying between them. This CDR3 has 17 amino acids. Germline values: CDR1 SGHRS, CDR2 YFSETQ. CDR3 region: CASSWDFTLSSYNEQFF. CDR3 nucleotide sequence: TGCGCCAGCAGCTGGGACTTTACTCTTAGCTCCTACAATGAGCAGTTCTTC.

The V gene is TRBV19, the J gene TRBJ2-1, with 7 bases fitting TRBD2. The germline V gene encodes CDR1 LNHDA and CDR2 SQIVND (reference sequence). The V gene end was trimmed by 7 bases and the J gene end by 4 bases; junction bases not matched to a gene: 16. The CDR3 runs 17 residues. This CDR3 is CASNSGAGLEAYNEQFF. The CDR3 bases are TGTGCCAGTAACTCGGGAGCGGGGCTCGAGGCTTACAATGAGCAGTTCTTC. The full variable domain, completed using reference TRBV19 and TRBJ2-1, is DGGITQSPKYLFRKEGQNVTLSCEQNLNHDAMYWYRQDPGQGLRLIYYSQIVNDFQKGDIAEGYSVSREKKESFPLTVTSAQKNPTAFYLCASNSGAGLEAYNEQFFGPGTRLTVL.

This clone came up once. This sequence joins TRBV4-1 and TRBJ2-1; 9 nucleotides align to TRBD2. Germline V CDR1 and CDR2: MGHRA, YSYEKL. The CDR3 has 17 residues. Losses at the gene ends were 0 bases for V and 4 bases for J; bases not matched to a gene: 7. The CDR3 is CASSQDASGKSYNEQFF. CDR3 DNA: TGCGCCAGCAGCCAAGACGCTAGCGGGAAGTCTTACAATGAGCAGTTCTTC.

The chain is built from TRBV5-1 and TRBJ2-3, with TRBD2 matching over 14 bases. This CDR3 has 17 residues. CDR1 SGHRS and CDR2 YFSETQ come from the germline V gene. V lost 4 bases to trimming and J lost 6 bases; unmatched junction nucleotides: 10. DNA for the CDR3: TGCGCCAGCAGCCTCGGGACTAGCGGGAGCAGTTGGGATACGCAGTATTTT. This gives the protein CASSLGTSGSSWDTQYF.

This clone was found once. The V call is TRBV5-4, the J call TRBJ1-1; 9 nucleotides align to TRBD1. V dropped 4 bases and J dropped 3; count of bases not matched to a gene: 7. CDR3 size: 15 residues. Germline V gene data show CDR1 as SGHNT and CDR2 as YYREEE (reference sequence). CDR3 protein: CASSPIRDRDTEAFF. CDR3 in DNA: TGTGCCAGCAGCCCAATCCGGGACAGGGACACTGAAGCTTTCTTT.

The rearrangement joins TRBV27 to TRBJ2-3; D is undetermined. V lost 6 bases and J lost 2, with 3 bases in between. The germline gives CDR1 MNHEY, CDR2 SMNVEV (reference sequence). The CDR3 contains 11 residues. The CDR3 is CASRYTDTQYF. The CDR3 region has the DNA TGTGCCAGCAGGTACACAGATACGCAGTATTTT.

This chain joins TRBV28 and TRBJ2-7; 8 bases map to TRBD2. The CDR3 is 16 amino acids. V was clipped by 5 bases and J by 0 bases; unmatched bases: 9. From germline, CDR1 is MDHEN and CDR2 SYDVKM. The CDR3 is CASSDRLALSSYEQYF. CDR3 in DNA: TGTGCCAGCAGTGATCGACTAGCGCTAAGCTCCTACGAGCAGTACTTC.

The CDR3 DNA is TGTGCCAGCAGTTCCCCAGGGGGCTGGGGGGGGTACGAGCAGTACTTC. Translation: CASSSPGGWGGYEQYF. This sequence joins TRBV28 and TRBJ2-7; tentative D call: TRBD1 (8 bases). The CDR3 has 16 amino acids. CDR1 and CDR2 (germline): MDHEN, SYDVKM. V was pared by 4 bases and J by 4 bases, with 20 bases between.

The chain has TRBV6-1 and TRBJ2-3; TRBD1 aligns across 10 bases. J was trimmed by 1 base and V by 7 bases; bases with no gene match: 5. Germline-derived CDR1 and CDR2 are MNHNS and SASEGT. The length of the CDR3 is 15 residues. The CDR3 loop reads CASIKTGGRTDTQYF. For the CDR3, the DNA is TGTGCCAGCATTAAGACAGGGGGCCGCACAGATACGCAGTATTTT.

This chain connects TRBV28 to TRBJ2-1, with 8 bases fitting TRBD2. The trim removed 3 bases at V and 2 bases at J, leaving 3 bases unmatched. The CDR3 is 15 amino acids. Germline V gives CDR1 MDHEN, CDR2 SYDVKM. CDR3 in DNA: TGTGCCAGCAGTTTGGGACTAGTCACCTACAATGAGCAGTTCTTC. Translated: CASSLGLVTYNEQFF.

The chain links TRBV5-5 to TRBJ1-1; D not resolved. The V and J ends lost 2 bases and 4 bases respectively, with 6 bases between them. CDR1 SGHKS and CDR2 YYEKEE come from the germline V gene (reference sequence). The CDR3 is 12 residues long. In DNA, the CDR3 is TGTGCCAGCAGCTTCACTACCACTGAAGCTTTCTTT. Its translation: CASSFTTTEAFF.